These 7 T cell receptor beta chains originate from one sample sequenced in a study of Tregs in tolerant kidney transplant recipients. The assay was immunoSEQ multiplex PCR, and TCRdb's table has in-frame clones only and misses some. The sample consists of fewer than 100,000 clones, 80% to 95% of them appearing once. The source material was Tregs from blood, sampled before the transplant. These TCRs come from a human donor who received a combined kidney and bone marrow transplant.

This clone was seen a handful of times. Sequence at one end of the junction differs from germline and may be a read error. CDR3 residues: CASSRNTQTGKAGELFF. CDR3 nucleotides: TGTGCTAGCAGCCGTAATACACAGACAGGGAAAGCCGGGGAGCTGTTTTTT. This chain joins TRBV7-7 and TRBJ2-2; 7 bases fit TRBD1. CDR1 is SSHAT and CDR2 is FNYEAQ in the germline V gene (reference sequence). The CDR3 runs 17 residues.

The chain joins TRBV27 to TRBJ1-2; TRBD1 matches 8 bases. CDR1 and CDR2 from the germline V gene are MNHEY and SMNVEV (reference sequence). The CDR3 has 14 residues. Losses at the gene ends were 2 bases for V and 7 bases for J; bases not matched to a gene: 6. In nucleotides, the CDR3 is TGTGCCAGCAGTTTAGAACAGGGGGTTAGTGGCTACACCTTC. Protein sequence: CASSLEQGVSGYTF.

This chain connects TRBV15 to TRBJ2-7; 8 bases are a match to TRBD2. V dropped 1 base and J dropped 7; count of bases not matched to a gene: 9. Germline assignment: CDR1 LNHNV and CDR2 YYDKDF (reference sequence). The CDR3 is made up of 15 amino acids. DNA of the CDR3: TGTGCCACCAGCAGAGCAGGAGCGGGAGATCATGAGCAGTACTTC. Protein sequence: CATSRAGAGDHEQYF.

This clone was detected once. The V gene is TRBV6-6, the J gene TRBJ2-1, with 8 bases lining up with TRBD2. CDR1 MNHNY and CDR2 SVGAGI come from the germline V gene (reference sequence). The ends lost 6 bases at V and 3 bases at J; junction bases unmatched: 4. CDR3 length: 14 residues. DNA for the CDR3: TGTGCCAGCAGAGCGGGGGAAGACTACAATGAGCAGTTCTTC. Translated, it gives CASRAGEDYNEQFF.

The chain joins TRBV6-1 to TRBJ2-5; 10 bases are shared with TRBD1. The DNA end lines up better with TRBJ2-7; the J call may be wrong. CDR3 size: 14 residues. Germline assignment: CDR1 MNHNS and CDR2 SASEGT. The CDR3 coding sequence is TGTGCCAGCAGTACCGGGACAGGGGTCGTCGAGCAGTACTTC. This translates into CASSTGTGVVEQYF.

V and J are TRBV11-2 and TRBJ2-5, with 11 bases identical to TRBD1. V was clipped by 0 bases and J by 5 bases; unmatched bases: 5. This CDR3 region has 16 residues. The germline V gene encodes CDR1 SGHAT and CDR2 FQNNGV. CDR3 nucleotide sequence: TGTGCCAGCAGCTTAGAGGGGACAGGGGGGCGGGAGACCCAGTACTTC. Its translation is CASSLEGTGGRETQYF.

The genes are TRBV5-1 and TRBJ1-3, with D unclear. This CDR3 spans 14 amino acids. CDR1 SGHRS and CDR2 YFSETQ come from the germline V gene. The V end lost 4 bases, the J end lost 0 bases, and 8 bases lay between the germline ends. The CDR3 region has the DNA TGCGCCAGCAGCCGACTGCCCTCTGGAAACACCATATATTTT. Amino acids: CASSRLPSGNTIYF.